This T cell receptor (beta chain) was retrieved from a study of CD8 T cells in ankylosing spondylitis. In regard to this clonotype: Its antigen is not identified.

Quantitative barcoded 5'-RACE was used to prepare TCR beta libraries. Each CDR3 protein gets one entry after TCRdb re-called the 5' RACE reads with MiXCR. The sample has some 700,000 distinct CDR3 sequences, roughly 19% seen once. This CDR3 comprises 16 residues. Germline lookup yields CDR1 LGHDT and CDR2 YNNKEL (reference sequence). V lost 1 base to trimming and J lost 5 bases, with 17 bases between them. Study results and limitations: In ankylosing spondylitis blood, a motif of 7 to 9 highly homologous TCR beta variants appeared characteristic. Clones tied to disease were said to be significantly enriched in matched ankylosing spondylitis synovial fluid. Disease-linked clones bore a CD8+ phenotype, appearing relatively rarely in peripheral blood.

The source of this sequence is a male donor with ankylosing spondylitis. Input material: blood, either unsorted or a sorted T cell fraction (not recorded which). The gene calls are TRBV3-1 and TRBJ1-2, with D uncertain. The DNA of the CDR3 is TGTGCCAGCAGCCAAGTGGCAGTGGCGGGAGGGTATGGCTACACCTTC. This encodes CASSQVAVAGGYGYTF.